This paragraph reports one T cell receptor (beta chain). As yet, its antigen is unknown. Germline V gene data show CDR1 as MNHNY and CDR2 as SVGAGI (reference sequence). The CDR3 runs to 20 residues. The V end lost 5 bases, the J end lost 1 base, and 27 bases lay between the germline ends. The entry originates in a study of T cell responses to AZD1222 COVID-19 vaccine. Study-level findings and limits: Baseline antibody screening turned up just a handful of seropositive AZD1222 recipients. Breadth and depth of Spike-specific TCRs rose after two AZD1222 doses.

Some clones are missing from TCRdb's copy, which holds only in-frame ones; the method was immunoSEQ multiplex PCR. This table holds some 120,000 clones, 80% to 90% found once. This clonotype was obtained from an adult in good health. The sequenced sample was peripheral blood, obtained on day 0 of AZD1222 vaccination. The J gene is TRBJ1-5, the V gene TRBV6-6, with D perhaps TRBD1 (6 bases). For the CDR3, the DNA is TGTGCCAGCAGTCCAAGTGGGGGGGCGACACTGTATGGGAGCAATCAGCCCCAGCATTTT. It specifies CASSPSGGATLYGSNQPQHF.